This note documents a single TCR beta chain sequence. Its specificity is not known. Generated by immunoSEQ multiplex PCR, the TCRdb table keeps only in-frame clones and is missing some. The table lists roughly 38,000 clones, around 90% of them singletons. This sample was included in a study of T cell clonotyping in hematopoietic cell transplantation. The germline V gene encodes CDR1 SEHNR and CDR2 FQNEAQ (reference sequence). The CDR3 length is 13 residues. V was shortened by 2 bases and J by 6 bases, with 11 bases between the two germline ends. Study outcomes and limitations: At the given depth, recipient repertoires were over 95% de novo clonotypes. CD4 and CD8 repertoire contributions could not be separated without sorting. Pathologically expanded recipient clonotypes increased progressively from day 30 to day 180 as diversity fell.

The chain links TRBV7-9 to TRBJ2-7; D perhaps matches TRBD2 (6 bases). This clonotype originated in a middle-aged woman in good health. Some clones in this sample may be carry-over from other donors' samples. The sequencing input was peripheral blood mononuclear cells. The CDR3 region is CASSLMGGGEQYF. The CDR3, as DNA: TGTGCCAGCAGCTTAATGGGGGGAGGCGAGCAGTACTTC.